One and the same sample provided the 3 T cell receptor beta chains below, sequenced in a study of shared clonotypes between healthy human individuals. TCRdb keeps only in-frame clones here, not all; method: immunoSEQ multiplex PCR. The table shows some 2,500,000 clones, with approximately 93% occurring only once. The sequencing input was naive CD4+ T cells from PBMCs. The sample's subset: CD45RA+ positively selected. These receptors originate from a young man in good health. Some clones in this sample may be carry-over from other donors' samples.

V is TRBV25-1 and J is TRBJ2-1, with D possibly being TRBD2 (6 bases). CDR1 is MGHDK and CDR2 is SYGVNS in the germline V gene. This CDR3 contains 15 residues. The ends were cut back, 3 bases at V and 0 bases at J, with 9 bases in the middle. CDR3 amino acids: CASSDVGGSYNEQFF. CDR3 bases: TGTGCCAGCAGTGATGTCGGGGGCTCCTACAATGAGCAGTTCTTC.

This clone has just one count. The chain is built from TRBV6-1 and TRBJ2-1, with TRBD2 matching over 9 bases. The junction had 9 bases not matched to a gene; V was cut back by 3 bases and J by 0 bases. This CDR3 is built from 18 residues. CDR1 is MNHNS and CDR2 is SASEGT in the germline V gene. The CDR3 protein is CASSDRSSGVSSYNEQFF. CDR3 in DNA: TGTGCCAGCAGTGATCGGTCTAGCGGGGTGAGCTCCTACAATGAGCAGTTCTTC.

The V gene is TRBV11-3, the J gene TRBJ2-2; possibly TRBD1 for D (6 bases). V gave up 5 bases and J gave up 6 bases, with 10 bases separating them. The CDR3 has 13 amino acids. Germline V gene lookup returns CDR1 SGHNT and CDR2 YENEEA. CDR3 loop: CASSQNRAGELFF. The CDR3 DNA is TGTGCCAGCAGCCAAAACAGGGCCGGGGAGCTGTTTTTT.